The following is a TCR beta chain sequence with its context. At the DNA level, this CDR3 is encoded by other sequences in the same sample as well. Naive CD8 cells comprised CD45RO-negative, CCR7-positively selected cells, excluding terminally differentiated effector memory CD45RA+ cells. Only in-frame clones appear in the TCRdb table, and some are missing; sequencing was by immunoSEQ multiplex PCR. The data show about 2.1 million clones, roughly 93% seen once. This record belongs to a study of shared clonotypes between healthy human individuals. There are 13 residues in the CDR3. Trimming left V 0 bases short and J 3 bases short, with 7 bases between. Germline values: CDR1 SGHDT, CDR2 YYEEEE.

Sequencing used naive CD8+ T cells from PBMCs. This clonotype was sampled from a man between 18 and 35 years old in good health. Some clones in this sample may be carry-over from other donors' samples. The chain couples TRBV5-6 to TRBJ2-7, with a weak D call TRBD2 (5 bases). The CDR3 loop reads CASSLGSGYEQYF. The CDR3 bases are TGTGCCAGCAGCTTGGGGAGCGGCTACGAGCAGTACTTC.